This T cell receptor beta chain was found in a study of shared clonotypes between healthy human individuals. Positive CCR7 selection of CD45RO-negative cells yielded the naive CD8 cells, and terminally differentiated effector memory CD45RA+ cells were excluded. Data came from immunoSEQ multiplex PCR; TCRdb stores just in-frame clones and leaves some out. The sample includes almost 700,000 clones, approximately 90% of them seen just once. The sequencing input was naive CD8+ T cells sorted from blood. The sequence derives from a man under 40 in good health.

The DNA of the CDR3 is TGTGCCAGTAGTACGGGACTAGCGGGATTCAATGAGCAGTTCTTC. This sequence encodes CASSTGLAGFNEQFF. The V and J genes are TRBV19 and TRBJ2-1; TRBD2 matches 13 bases. The CDR3 is made up of 15 amino acids. J lost 6 bases, V lost 4 bases, and 3 bases had no gene match. Germline V gene sequence: CDR1 LNHDA, CDR2 SQIVND (reference sequence).